This record concerns one TCR beta chain sequence. The target antigen is unknown. The PCR was carried out with 60 Vbeta primers and 13 Jbeta primers. The repertoire was sequenced with immunoSEQ multiplex PCR; TCRdb's copy has only in-frame clones and lacks some. Seen here are around 170,000 clones, about four fifths observed once, and the top ten hold 2% to 3%. The sample comes from a study of cytomegalovirus exposure and HLA in healthy donors. General study points: In an earlier analysis, productive rearrangement rates for most beta V segments clustered near 87% or 30%. Later findings reportedly placed an Asian-associated ancestry cluster below the approximately 700-donor mean for N-insertions.

Trimming at V came to 7 bases and at J to 0 bases, leaving 14 bases not matched to a gene. Germline CDR1 is MDHEN and CDR2 is SYDVKM. This CDR3 comprises 18 residues. Likely unrecorded immune exposures existed in these nominally healthy donors. The sequenced material came from PBMCs. The sequence came from a woman aged 45-65 years in good health and CMV-seropositive. This chain uses TRBV28 with TRBJ1-5; 8 bases fit TRBD1. As DNA, the CDR3 is TGTGCCAGCAAGAAACAGGGGGGGAAATCATATAGCAATCAGCCCCAGCATTTT. Translation gives CASKKQGGKSYSNQPQHF.